This T cell receptor beta chain was profiled in a study of human T cells and chemical hapten exposure. Study findings and constraints: Once DPC sensitization occurred, TCRs above 1 in 1000 frequency showed no change.

Turning to this clonotype: Its specificity is unknown.

This sample's time point: pre-sensitization, week 0. Treatment reported: therapeutic diphenylcyclopropenone sensitization with weekly scalp DPC. Whole blood, unfractionated, served as the material for total RNA extraction. Germline V gene lookup returns CDR1 SNHLY and CDR2 FYNNEI. Between the trimmed V and J ends, which lost 0 bases and 1 base, there was a span of 8 bases. The CDR3 length is 15 residues. In TCRdb, the RACE reads were re-called with MiXCR into one record per CDR3 protein. The sample lists approximately 60,000 distinct CDR3 sequences; roughly 10% were seen once. This specimen consisted of whole blood, obtained in connection with sensitization to the hapten diphenylcyclopropenone (DPC). This receptor was obtained from a woman aged 40 to 50 with alopecia areata. Some clones in this sample may be carry-over from other donors' samples. The chain combines TRBV2 with TRBJ2-3, with D uncertain. This CDR3 reads CASSEAGIGTDTQYF. The CDR3 coding sequence is TGTGCCAGCAGTGAAGCGGGGATCGGCACAGATACGCAGTATTTT.